This entry is about one T cell receptor (beta chain). Its antigen is still unknown. After removal of 0 bases from V and 0 bases from J, the junction contained 5 bases not matched to a gene. The CDR3 has 17 amino acids. Germline CDR1 LGHDT, CDR2 YNNKEL (reference sequence). This entry comes from a study of CD8+CD57+ T cells in acquired aplastic anemia. At the level of the study: Across the sorted CD4+ and CD8+ cells, DNA amounts averaged roughly 3 ug. Researchers reported that healthy donors averaged about 11 million reads for CD4+ cells.

Points from the study as a whole: Overlap between patients and controls comprised 25 to 30 CD8+ CDR3 sequences. The study found no significant CD8+ Simpson's diversity difference between patients and controls.

Profiles of TCR beta VDJ and CDR3 were generated from a genomic DNA template. One entry per CDR3 protein, called by TCRdb with MiXCR from the reads. Among about 400,000 distinct CDR3 sequences listed, about two thirds were seen once. The sample taken for sequencing was sorted CD4+, CD8+, or CD8+CD57+ T cells (not recorded which) from PBMCs. The gene calls are TRBV3-1 and TRBJ2-5; 9 bases line up with TRBD2. The receptor comes from a human donor in good health, serving as a control. The CDR3 DNA follows: TGTGCCAGCAGCCAAGAGGGGCGGGGGGGTCACCAAGAGACCCAGTACTTC. Its translation: CASSQEGRGGHQETQYF.